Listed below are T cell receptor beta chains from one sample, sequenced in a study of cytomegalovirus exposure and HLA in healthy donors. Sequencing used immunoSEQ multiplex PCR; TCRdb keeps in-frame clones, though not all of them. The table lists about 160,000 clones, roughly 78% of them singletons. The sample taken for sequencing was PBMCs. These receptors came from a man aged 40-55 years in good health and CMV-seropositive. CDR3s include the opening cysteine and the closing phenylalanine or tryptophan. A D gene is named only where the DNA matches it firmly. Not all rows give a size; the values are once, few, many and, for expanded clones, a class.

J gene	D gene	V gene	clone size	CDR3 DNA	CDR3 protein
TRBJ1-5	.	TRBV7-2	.	TGTGCCAGCAGCCCGGACAGCTGGCGTCAGCCCCAGCATTTT	CASSPDSWRQPQHF
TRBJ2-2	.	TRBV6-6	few	TGTGCCAGCAGTTACCTGAGCTACACCGGGGAGCTGTTTTTT	CASSYLSYTGELFF
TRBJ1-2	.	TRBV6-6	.	TGTGCCAGCAGTTACAGGGCGCGAGACAGCGACTATGGCTACACCTTC	CASSYRARDSDYGYTF
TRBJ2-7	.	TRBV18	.	TGTGCCAGCTCACCCGGGGTGTCCTACGAGCAGTACTTC	CASSPGVSYEQYF
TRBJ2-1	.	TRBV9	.	TGTGCCAGCAGCGTGGACCCCGCCGCGGGCAATGAGCAGTTCTTC	CASSVDPAAGNEQFF
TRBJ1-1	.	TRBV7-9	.	TGTGCCAGCAGCCGCCCTTACAAGGGGAGGAGCACTGAAGCTTTCTTT	CASSRPYKGRSTEAFF
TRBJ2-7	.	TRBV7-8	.	TGTGCCAGCAGCTTAGTCACCCTCTCCTACGAGCAGTACTTC	CASSLVTLSYEQYF
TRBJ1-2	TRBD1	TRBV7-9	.	TGTGCCAGCAGCCCGGTTTGGGGACAGAGCCTTCCTAACTATGGCTACACCTTC	CASSPVWGQSLPNYGYTF
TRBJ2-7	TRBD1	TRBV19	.	TGTGCCAGTAGTAGACCGGGACAGAGATACGAGCAGTACTTC	CASSRPGQRYEQYF
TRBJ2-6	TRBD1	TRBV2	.	TGTGCCAGCAGTGTGGGACAGGGAATGGCCAACGTCCTGACTTTC	CASSVGQGMANVLTF
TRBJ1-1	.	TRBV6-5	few	TGTGCCAGCAGTTATGATCAGGCCTTAGCTGAAGCTTTCTTT	CASSYDQALAEAFF
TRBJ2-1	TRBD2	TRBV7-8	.	TGTGCCAGCAGCTACCGACTAGCGGGATTCGATGAGCAGTTCTTC	CASSYRLAGFDEQFF
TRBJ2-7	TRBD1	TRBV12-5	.	TGTGCTAGTGGTAACCGGGACAGGGACCCCTACGAGCAGTACTTC	CASGNRDRDPYEQYF
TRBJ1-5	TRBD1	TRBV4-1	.	TGCGCCAGCAGCGCTGGACAGGGGGCTATTCAGCCCCAGCATTTT	CASSAGQGAIQPQHF
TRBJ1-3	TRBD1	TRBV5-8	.	TGTGCCAGCAGCTTCAAGGACAGGGGGCTCTCTGGAAACACCATATATTTT	CASSFKDRGLSGNTIYF
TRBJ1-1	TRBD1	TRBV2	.	TGTGCCAGCAGTGTTGGACAGGAGAACACTGAAGCTTTCTTT	CASSVGQENTEAFF
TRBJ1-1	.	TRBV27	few	TGTGCCAGCAGTTCGGGGGATTACACTGAAGCTTTCTTT	CASSSGDYTEAFF
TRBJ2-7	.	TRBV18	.	TGTGCCAGCTCACCACCGTCGATGAGCAACGAGCAGTACTTC	CASSPPSMSNEQYF
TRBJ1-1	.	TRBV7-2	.	TGTGCCAGCAGCTCATTAGGGGGAACAACTGAAGCTTTCTTT	CASSSLGGTTEAFF
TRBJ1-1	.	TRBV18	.	TGTGCCAGCTCTATAGGGGACACCAGATACATGAACACTGAAGCTTTCTTT	CASSIGDTRYMNTEAFF
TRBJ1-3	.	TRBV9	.	TGTGCCAGCAGCGTAGGTGCAGGCCCCTCTGGAAACACCATATATTTT	CASSVGAGPSGNTIYF
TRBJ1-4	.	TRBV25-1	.	TGTGCCAGCAGTGAAGGCCGAGAAAAACTGTTTTTT	CASSEGREKLFF
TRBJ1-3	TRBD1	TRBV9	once	TGTGCCAGCAGCCCGGGGACAGCTGGAAACACCATATATTTT	CASSPGTAGNTIYF
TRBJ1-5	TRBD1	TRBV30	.	TGTGCCTGGAGTGGTCCTGGACAGGGTTATAGCAATCAGCCCCAGCATTTT	CAWSGPGQGYSNQPQHF
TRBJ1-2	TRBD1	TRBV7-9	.	TGTGCCAGCAGCTTAGAGGGGGCGTCGGACTATGGCTACACCTTC	CASSLEGASDYGYTF
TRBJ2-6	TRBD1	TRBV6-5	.	TGTGCCAGCAGCCAGGGGGTCTCTGGGGCCAACGTCCTGACTTTC	CASSQGVSGANVLTF
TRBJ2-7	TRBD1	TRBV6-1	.	TGTGCCAGCAACTCCGGGACAGTATCCTACGAGCAGTACTTC	CASNSGTVSYEQYF
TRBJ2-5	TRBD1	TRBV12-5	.	TGTGCTAGTGGTTTGGACAGGGGTCGAAAAGAGACCCAGTACTTC	CASGLDRGRKETQYF
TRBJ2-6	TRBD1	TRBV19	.	TGTGCCAGTAGGGAGGACAGGGGGCGGTCTGGGGCCGACGTCCTGACTTTC	CASREDRGRSGADVLTF
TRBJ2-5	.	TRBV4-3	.	TGCGCCAGCAGCCAGGGAGCCCAAGAGACCCAGTACTTC	CASSQGAQETQYF
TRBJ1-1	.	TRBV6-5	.	TGTGCCAGCAGTCGATACATAGAGGGCACTGAAGCTTTCTTT	CASSRYIEGTEAFF
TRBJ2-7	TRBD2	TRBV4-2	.	TGTGCCAGCAGCCAAGAAATGGGACTAGCGGACCCGGCCTACGAGCAGTACTTC	CASSQEMGLADPAYEQYF
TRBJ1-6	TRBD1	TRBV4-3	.	TGCGCCAGCAGCCCTACCGGGACAGATAATTCACCCCTCCACTTT	CASSPTGTDNSPLHF
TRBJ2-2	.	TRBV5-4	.	TGTGCCAGCAGTAGGGGAGGTTCAAGCTCCACCGGGGAGCTGTTTTTT	CASSRGGSSSTGELFF
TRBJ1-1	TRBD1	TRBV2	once	TGTGCCAGCAGCAAAGACAGGGGGCGGAACACTGAAGCTTTCTTT	CASSKDRGRNTEAFF
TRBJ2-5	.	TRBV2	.	TGTGCCAGCAGTTCTTTGAATGTCGGCGGACAAGAGACCCAGTACTTC	CASSSLNVGGQETQYF
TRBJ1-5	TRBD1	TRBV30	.	TGTGCCTGGAGTGCGGGACAGGGTTACAATCAGCCCCAGCATTTT	CAWSAGQGYNQPQHF
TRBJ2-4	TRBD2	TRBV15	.	TGTGCCACCAGCCCAGGCGGGGGACTAGCCAAAAACATTCAGTACTTC	CATSPGGGLAKNIQYF
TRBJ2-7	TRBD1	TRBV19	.	TGTGCCAGCCAAGTGAGGACAGGGCGATACTACGAGCAGTACTTC	CASQVRTGRYYEQYF
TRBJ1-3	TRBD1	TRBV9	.	TGTGCCAGCAGCGGACCCGGGACAGGGGTAGGGTCGGACACCATATATTTT	CASSGPGTGVGSDTIYF